The clone carrying this TCR beta chain has at least ten counts. The TCRbeta library was prepared with unique molecular identifiers. From the PCR reads, TCRdb called clonotypes with MiXCR, one entry per CDR3 protein. The top ten hold over 2.5% of the sample, which has more than 150,000 distinct CDR3 sequences, over 5.5% seen once. Trimming took 5 bases from V and 2 from J, leaving 10 bases between them. CDR3 length: 13 amino acids. The sample comes from a study of T-cell reconstitution after alpha-beta-depleted transplantation in children. V is TRBV12-3 or TRBV12-4 and J is TRBJ2-7; possibly TRBD1 for D (6 bases). This receptor was obtained from a human donor who donated a stem cell graft to a child with Wiskott-Aldrich syndrome. Material: PBMCs from the stem cell graft donor, obtained from the stem cell graft. Here the CDR3 reads CASSPNRAYEQYF. The CDR3 DNA sequence: TGTGCCAGCAGTCCAAACAGGGCCTACGAGCAGTACTTC.